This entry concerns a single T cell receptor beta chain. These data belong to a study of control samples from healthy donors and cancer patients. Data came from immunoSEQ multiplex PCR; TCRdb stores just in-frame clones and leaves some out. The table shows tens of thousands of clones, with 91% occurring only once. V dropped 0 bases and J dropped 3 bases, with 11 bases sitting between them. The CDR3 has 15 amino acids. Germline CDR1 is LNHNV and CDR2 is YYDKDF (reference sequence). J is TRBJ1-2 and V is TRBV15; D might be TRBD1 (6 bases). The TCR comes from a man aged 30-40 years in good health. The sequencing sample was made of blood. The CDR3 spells CATSRDRGLHYGYTF. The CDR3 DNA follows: TGTGCCACCAGCAGAGACAGGGGTCTCCACTATGGCTACACCTTC. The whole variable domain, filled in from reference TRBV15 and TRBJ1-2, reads DAMVIQNPRYQVTQFGKPVTLSCSQTLNHNVMYWYQQKSSQAPKLLFHYYDKDFNNEADTPDNFQSRRPNTSFCFLDIRSPGLGDTAMYLCATSRDRGLHYGYTFGSGTRLTVV.